This T cell receptor (beta chain) was retrieved from a study of T cell responses to AZD1222 COVID-19 vaccine. CDR3 length: 13 residues. The germline CDR1 and CDR2 sequences are SEHNR and FQNEAQ (reference sequence). V trimming: 6 bases; J trimming: 6 bases; junction bases outside the gene matches: 6. Repertoires were generated with immunoSEQ multiplex PCR, while TCRdb's copy carries only in-frame clones and drops some. Among some 110,000 clones, 80% to 85% were seen once, and the ten largest hold roughly 9%. This chain connects TRBV7-9 to TRBJ2-7; TRBD2 matches 9 bases. Sample: peripheral blood, taken on day 0 of AZD1222 vaccination. The TCR originated in an adult in good health. The CDR3: CASRSSGMGEQYF. The CDR3, as DNA: TGTGCCAGCAGATCTAGCGGGATGGGCGAGCAGTACTTC.